This is a list of T cell receptor beta chains from one sample in a study of blood T cell repertoires in COVID-19. Generated by immunoSEQ multiplex PCR, the TCRdb table keeps only in-frame clones and is missing some. The sample shows 110,000 to 150,000 clones, approximately 83% of them seen only once. The material sequenced was peripheral blood. These receptors originate from an elderly woman with acute or convalescent COVID-19. The CDR3 runs from the conserved cysteine through the conserved F or W. D genes are given only for firm matches. Clone size, where shown, is once, few, many, or a class for clones that have expanded.

clone size	J gene	V gene	D gene	CDR3 DNA	CDR3 protein
-	TRBJ1-1	TRBV18	TRBD1	TGTGCCAGCTCACGGGACAGGGGGCGGATAAACACTGAAGCTTTCTTT	CASSRDRGRINTEAFF
-	TRBJ1-6	TRBV9	TRBD1	TGTGCCAGCCAAGGACAGGATAATTCACCCCTCCACTTT	CASQGQDNSPLHF
-	TRBJ1-6	TRBV11-2	-	TGTGCCAGCAGTACCACAGGAAACTATAATTCACCCCTCCACTTT	CASSTTGNYNSPLHF
-	TRBJ1-2	TRBV24-1	TRBD1	TGTGCCACCAGTGACCCTGACAGGGGCTATGGCTACACCTTC	CATSDPDRGYGYTF
-	TRBJ1-2	TRBV7-2	TRBD1	TGTGCCAGCAGCTCCCTGACGACAGGGGAGGATGGCTACACCTTC	CASSSLTTGEDGYTF
once	TRBJ1-2	TRBV4-3	-	TGCGCCAGCAGCCATAGTGGGGGGGCCGCTAACTATGGCTACACCTTC	CASSHSGGAANYGYTF
-	TRBJ2-1	TRBV4-1	-	TGCGCCAGCAGCCCGGGTCGCTTTGGCTCCTACAATGAGCAGTTCTTC	CASSPGRFGSYNEQFF
-	TRBJ1-6	TRBV4-2	TRBD1	TGTGCCAGCAGCCAAGCTGGGACAGGGGAAGACTCACCCCTCCACTTT	CASSQAGTGEDSPLHF
-	TRBJ2-3	TRBV19	TRBD1	TGTGCCAGTAGTATATACCTCGGGACAGGGGGTGTAGATACGCAGTATTTT	CASSIYLGTGGVDTQYF
-	TRBJ2-5	TRBV7-7	TRBD2	TGTGCTAGCAGCCCCCGGGAGGCCCCCAGTTCGACCCAGTACTTC	CASSPREAPSSTQYF
-	TRBJ1-2	TRBV29-1	-	TGCAGCGTCCTAGGGGATCCAGTTCATGGCTACACCTTC	CSVLGDPVHGYTF
-	TRBJ1-1	TRBV11-2	TRBD1	TGTGCCAGCAGCCAAGACAGGGTTGGGACTGAAGCTTTCTTT	CASSQDRVGTEAFF
-	TRBJ1-2	TRBV19	-	TGTGCCAGTAGTAGGGAGGGCAACTATGGCTACACCTTC	CASSREGNYGYTF
-	TRBJ1-1	TRBV7-9	TRBD1	TGTGCCAGCAGCCGCGCGGGAGGGGGCCAGGGGAACACTGAAGCTTTCTTT	CASSRAGGGQGNTEAFF
few	TRBJ1-3	TRBV6-5	TRBD1	TGTGCCAGCAGTAGCCGACAGGGGCGAGGAAACACCATATATTTT	CASSSRQGRGNTIYF
-	TRBJ1-5	TRBV27	-	TGTGCCAGCAGTTTACTTTCAGGGCGCAGCAATCAGCCCCAGCATTTT	CASSLLSGRSNQPQHF
-	TRBJ2-3	TRBV15	-	TGTGCCACCAGCACTAAAGGTCCGGGGAGCACAGATACGCAGTATTTT	CATSTKGPGSTDTQYF
once	TRBJ1-2	TRBV7-3	-	TGTGCCAGCAGCGTCGGGACCGGGGGTGGCTACACCTTC	CASSVGTGGGYTF
-	TRBJ2-3	TRBV2	TRBD2	TGTGCCAGCAGAGCGGGACGTCCCATAAGCACAGATACGCAGTATTTT	CASRAGRPISTDTQYF
-	TRBJ2-1	TRBV11-3	TRBD2	TGTGCCAGCAGCTTCGGCGGGGGAACCTACAATGAGCAGTTCTTC	CASSFGGGTYNEQFF
few	TRBJ2-2	TRBV29-1	-	TGCAGCGTTCAGGACTACCAGGGCGGGGAGCTGTTTTTT	CSVQDYQGGELFF
-	TRBJ1-1	TRBV28	-	TGTGCCAGCAACGCTCTGGAGGGCGGAGAAGCTTTCTTT	CASNALEGGEAFF
-	TRBJ2-3	TRBV9	-	TGTGCCAGCAGCGCTCGCGCCAGGGCAGATACGCAGTATTTT	CASSARARADTQYF
-	TRBJ2-5	TRBV9	-	TGTGCCAGCAGCGTCGATTCTAGTCATCAAGAGACCCAGTACTTC	CASSVDSSHQETQYF
-	TRBJ1-5	TRBV7-9	-	TGTGCCAGCAGCATGCAGTTCAATCAGCCCCAGCATTTT	CASSMQFNQPQHF
-	TRBJ2-7	TRBV6-5	TRBD1	TGTGCCAGCAGTTTACGGGACAGAGTGTACGAGCAGTACTTC	CASSLRDRVYEQYF
-	TRBJ2-1	TRBV2	TRBD2	TGTGCCACGGCCGGGGGGGCGCGATACAATGAGCAGTTCTTC	CATAGGARYNEQFF
-	TRBJ2-1	TRBV5-1	TRBD1	TGCGCCAGCAGCTTGAAGGGACAGGGAGCAGGTGAGCAGTTCTTC	CASSLKGQGAGEQFF
-	TRBJ1-1	TRBV2	-	TGTGCCAGCAGTCGGACAGCCCTGAACACTGAAGCTTTCTTT	CASSRTALNTEAFF
-	TRBJ1-4	TRBV15	-	TGTGCCACCAGCATAGGGAGGTTAGAAAAACTGTTTTTT	CATSIGRLEKLFF
-	TRBJ1-1	TRBV6-5	-	TGTGCCAGCAGCCGCGACTCGAGGAACACTGAAGCTTTCTTT	CASSRDSRNTEAFF
-	TRBJ2-2	TRBV7-9	TRBD2	TGTGCCAGCAGCCAGGGTCCTCTAGCGGGGGTCACCGGGGAGCTGTTTTTT	CASSQGPLAGVTGELFF
-	TRBJ1-1	TRBV18	TRBD1	TGTGCCAGCTCACCTAGGGGGCCCAGCACTGAAGCTTTCTTT	CASSPRGPSTEAFF
-	TRBJ1-6	TRBV7-8	TRBD1	TGTGCCAGCAGCTCGGGACAGACAAATTCACCCCTCCACTTT	CASSSGQTNSPLHF
-	TRBJ2-7	TRBV10-1	TRBD1	TGCGCCAGCAGACCCGGGACAGGATCCTACGAGCAGTACTTC	CASRPGTGSYEQYF
-	TRBJ2-7	TRBV3-1/TRBV3-2	-	TGTGCCAGCAGCCAACCCGGGGTCTCCTACGAGCAGTACTTC	CASSQPGVSYEQYF
-	TRBJ1-2	TRBV6-5	-	TGTGCCAGCCAGGCACAGGGACGACTTGGCTACACCTTC	CASQAQGRLGYTF
once	TRBJ2-2	TRBV11-3	-	TGTGCCAGCAGCTTAGATCTCGGACAGCCCCCTGTCCGAAAGTCGGATCAGAACACCGGGGAGCTGTTTTTT	CASSLDLGQPPVRKSDQNTGELFF
-	TRBJ1-4	TRBV28	-	TGTGCCAGCAGCTCAGGAAGAATCCGGGACTCAAGGGCAAAGGTTAATGAAAAACTGTTTTTT	CASSSGRIRDSRAKVNEKLFF
-	TRBJ1-5	TRBV5-1	-	TGCGCCAGTCGGCGGGGGGAAGAGGGGCAGCCCCAGCATTTT	CASRRGEEGQPQHF
-	TRBJ1-5	TRBV23-1	-	TGCGCCAGCAGTCCGGGGGATCCCGGGAGTAGCAATCAGCCCCAGCATTTT	CASSPGDPGSSNQPQHF
-	TRBJ1-5	TRBV5-6	-	TGTGCCAGCAGCTCCAGGTTCGCCCAGCCCCAGCATTTT	CASSSRFAQPQHF
-	TRBJ1-1	TRBV21-1	-	TGTGCCAAGCCACAGGGGGCGGGGGAGGGCACTGAAGCTTTCTTT	CAKPQGAGEGTEAFF